These T cell receptor beta chains were read from a single sample in a study of T cells in Graves' hyperthyroidism and ophthalmopathy. TCRdb passed the multiplex PCR reads through MiXCR, listing each CDR3 protein once. The data hold around 490,000 distinct CDR3 sequences, with 15% to 20% observed a single time. The sample comprised blood. These receptors all come from a man aged 40-50 years with Graves' ophthalmopathy. Both conserved end residues are part of each CDR3. A D gene is named only where the DNA matches it firmly. Size values are once, few and many counts, or a class for expanded clones, and some rows have none.

CDR3 protein	CDR3 DNA	V gene	D gene	clone size	J gene
CASSFQGGEETQYF	TGTGCCAGCAGCTTCCAGGGAGGGGAAGAGACCCAGTACTTC	TRBV7-2	TRBD2	few	TRBJ2-5
CAISRGSSYEQYF	TGTGCCATCTCGAGGGGATCCTCCTACGAGCAGTACTTC	TRBV27	-	-	TRBJ2-7
CAISDTGTPMINEQFF	TGTGCCATCAGTGATACCGGGACCCCTATGATCAATGAGCAGTTCTTC	TRBV10-3	-	-	TRBJ2-1
CSVEDLGIRETQYF	TGCAGCGTTGAAGATCTCGGGATTCGGGAGACCCAGTACTTC	TRBV29-1	-	few	TRBJ2-5
CSGKQETQYF	TGCAGTGGGAAACAAGAGACCCAGTACTTC	TRBV20-1	-	many	TRBJ2-5
CATSTGGATNEKLFF	TGTGCCACCAGTACAGGGGGAGCAACTAATGAAAAACTGTTTTTT	TRBV15	TRBD1	-	TRBJ1-4
CASSETGVNEQYF	TGTGCCAGCTCAGAGACAGGGGTGAACGAGCAGTACTTC	TRBV18	TRBD1	many	TRBJ2-7
CSAATSYEQYF	TGCAGTGCCGCGACTAGCTACGAGCAGTACTTC	TRBV20-1	-	-	TRBJ2-7
CAWSVPGMAKNIQYF	TGTGCCTGGAGTGTACCAGGGATGGCCAAAAACATTCAGTACTTC	TRBV30	-	-	TRBJ2-4
CASSQDGVPVLNTEAFF	TGTGCCAGCAGCCAAGATGGGGTGCCGGTCTTGAACACTGAAGCTTTCTTT	TRBV3-1	-	-	TRBJ1-1
CASTEGVGDTQYF	TGTGCCAGTACCGAGGGAGTGGGAGATACGCAGTATTTT	TRBV19	-	-	TRBJ2-3
CASSQEGRGGQETQYF	TGTGCCAGCAGCCAAGAGGGGCGGGGGGGCCAAGAGACCCAGTACTTC	TRBV14	TRBD2	few	TRBJ2-5
CATSRRSGELFF	TGTGCCACCAGCAGAAGATCCGGGGAGCTGTTTTTT	TRBV15	-	-	TRBJ2-2
CASSRETGASQPQHF	TGCGCCAGCAGCCGGGAGACAGGGGCGAGTCAGCCCCAGCATTTT	TRBV4-3	TRBD1	-	TRBJ1-5
CASSPEGANGTQYF	TGTGCCAGCAGCCCAGAAGGGGCCAATGGGACCCAGTACTTC	TRBV9	-	-	TRBJ2-5
CATRQPSSYNEQFF	TGTGCCACCAGACAGCCGAGCTCCTACAATGAGCAGTTCTTC	TRBV6-2/TRBV6-3	-	many	TRBJ2-1
CATSRAVNYNEQFF	TGTGCCACCAGCAGAGCAGTCAACTACAATGAGCAGTTCTTC	TRBV15	-	-	TRBJ2-1
CASGLRGQGLYEQYF	TGTGCCAGCGGATTAAGGGGGCAGGGACTCTACGAGCAGTACTTC	TRBV7-2	-	few	TRBJ2-7
CASRVIGVPYEQYF	TGCGCCAGCAGGGTTATAGGGGTCCCCTACGAGCAGTACTTC	TRBV5-1	-	few	TRBJ2-7
CASSFPWRGGSDTQYF	TGTGCCAGCAGCTTCCCCTGGCGGGGAGGGTCAGATACGCAGTATTTT	TRBV11-2	TRBD2	-	TRBJ2-3
CASKETSGRLRTGELFF	TGTGCCAGTAAGGAAACTAGCGGGAGGCTCCGGACCGGGGAGCTGTTTTTT	TRBV19	TRBD2	-	TRBJ2-2
CASGYPPTGTSGSANEQFF	TGTGCCAGCGGATACCCCCCTACCGGGACTAGCGGGAGTGCGAATGAGCAGTTCTTC	TRBV11-2	TRBD2	-	TRBJ2-1
CASSLVATDEQFF	TGTGCCAGCAGCTTAGTAGCAACTGATGAGCAGTTCTTC	TRBV11-2	-	many	TRBJ2-1
CASSRTRGTEAFF	TGTGCCAGCAGTCGGACTAGGGGCACTGAAGCTTTCTTT	TRBV6-1	-	few	TRBJ1-1
CASSRTGDFFSGNTIYF	TGTGCCAGCAGCCGTACAGGGGACTTCTTCTCTGGAAACACCATATATTTT	TRBV12-3/TRBV12-4	TRBD1	-	TRBJ1-3
CASSRGGRGSTDTQYF	TGTGCCAGCAGCCGGGGGGGGCGGGGGAGCACAGATACGCAGTATTTT	TRBV4-2	-	-	TRBJ2-3
CASSRRQGDTGELFF	TGTGCCAGCTCACGCCGACAGGGGGACACCGGGGAGCTGTTTTTT	TRBV18	TRBD1	-	TRBJ2-2
CASSPLSSRQETQYF	TGTGCCAGCTCACCTCTTTCCTCGCGGCAAGAGACCCAGTACTTC	TRBV18	-	many	TRBJ2-5
CASTSPGGFKYYGYTF	TGTGCCAGCACCTCCCCCGGAGGGTTTAAATACTATGGCTACACCTTC	TRBV6-1	-	-	TRBJ1-2
CASSYWGNTEAFF	TGTGCCAGCAGTTACTGGGGTAACACTGAAGCTTTCTTT	TRBV6-2/TRBV6-3	-	many	TRBJ1-1
CASSGLAGGQETQYF	TGTGCCAGCAGTGGACTAGCGGGAGGTCAAGAGACCCAGTACTTC	TRBV2	TRBD2	many	TRBJ2-5
CASSSGVTRTDTQYF	TGTGCCAGCAGCTCGGGGGTAACCCGCACAGATACGCAGTATTTT	TRBV5-5	-	-	TRBJ2-3
CASSLTFSTNEQFF	TGTGCCAGCAGCTTAACGTTCTCGACCAATGAGCAGTTCTTC	TRBV7-3	-	-	TRBJ2-1
CASTDPRTGDRNQPQHF	TGCGCCAGTACCGACCCCCGGACAGGAGATAGAAATCAGCCCCAGCATTTT	TRBV19	TRBD1	-	TRBJ1-5
CATSGQPREKLFF	TGTGCCACCTCGGGACAGCCCCGGGAAAAACTGTTTTTT	TRBV19	TRBD1	few	TRBJ1-4
CASSQVAGGPQYF	TGTGCCAGCAGCCAGGTAGCGGGGGGGCCGCAGTACTTC	TRBV3-1	TRBD2	many	TRBJ2-7
CSAATGFYEQYF	TGCAGCGCTGCGACAGGATTCTACGAGCAGTACTTC	TRBV29-1	-	few	TRBJ2-7
CASSLIQGGNSPLHF	TGTGCCAGCAGTTTAATCCAGGGGGGAAATTCACCCCTCCACTTT	TRBV27	TRBD1	many	TRBJ1-6
CASSSYGNTIYF	TGTGCCAGCAGTTCGTACGGAAACACCATATATTTT	TRBV6-5	-	-	TRBJ1-3
CASSQTGGVKFF	TGTGCCAGCAGCCAGACCGGGGGGGTTAAGTTCTTC	TRBV11-2	TRBD2	few	TRBJ2-1
CASRSLTGFYTF	TGTGCCAGCAGATCTCTAACAGGGTTCTACACCTTC	TRBV11-2	-	many	TRBJ1-2
CASSFRRGGSPLHF	TGTGCCAGCAGTTTTAGGAGGGGTGGGTCACCCCTCCACTTT	TRBV12-3/TRBV12-4	-	-	TRBJ1-6
CASSWGQTGELFF	TGTGCCAGCAGCTGGGGACAGACCGGGGAGCTGTTTTTT	TRBV7-2	TRBD1	many	TRBJ2-2
CASSETAFGYGYTF	TGTGCCAGCAGTGAAACAGCGTTTGGCTATGGCTACACCTTC	TRBV12-3/TRBV12-4	-	few	TRBJ1-2
CASSGGTRYGYGYTF	TGTGCCAGCAGCGGGGGCACTCGGTACGGCTATGGCTACACCTTC	TRBV9	-	many	TRBJ1-2
CASSSGSGGPLGNEQFF	TGTGCCAGCAGCTCAGGTTCCGGCGGCCCCCTGGGGAATGAGCAGTTCTTC	TRBV3-1	-	-	TRBJ2-1
CASSGGKFGGNEQSF	TGTGCCAGCAGTGGGGGGAAATTCGGTGGTAATGAGCAGTCCTTC	TRBV25-1	-	-	TRBJ2-1